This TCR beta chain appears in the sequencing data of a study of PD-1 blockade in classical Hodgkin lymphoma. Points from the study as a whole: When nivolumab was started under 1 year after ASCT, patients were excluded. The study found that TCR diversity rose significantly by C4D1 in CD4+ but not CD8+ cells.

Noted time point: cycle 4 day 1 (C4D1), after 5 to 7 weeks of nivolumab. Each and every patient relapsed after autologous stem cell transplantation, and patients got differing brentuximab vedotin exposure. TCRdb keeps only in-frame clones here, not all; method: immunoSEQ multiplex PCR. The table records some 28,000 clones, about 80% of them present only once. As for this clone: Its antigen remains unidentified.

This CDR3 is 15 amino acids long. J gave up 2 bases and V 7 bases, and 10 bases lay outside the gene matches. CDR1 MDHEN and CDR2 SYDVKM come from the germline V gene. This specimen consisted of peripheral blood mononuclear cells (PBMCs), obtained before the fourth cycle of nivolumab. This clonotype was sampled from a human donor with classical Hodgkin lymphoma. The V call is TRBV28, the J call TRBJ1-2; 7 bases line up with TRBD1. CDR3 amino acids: CASKPFDRDNYGYTF. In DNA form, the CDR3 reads TGTGCCAGCAAGCCCTTTGACAGGGACAACTATGGCTACACCTTC.